The 27 T cell receptor beta chains given below trace back to one sample, sequenced in a study of shared clonotypes between healthy human individuals. CD45RO-negative, CCR7-selected cells formed the naive CD8 fraction, which excluded terminally differentiated effector memory CD45RA+ cells. Profiled with immunoSEQ multiplex PCR; TCRdb holds only in-frame clones, not every one. The table includes roughly 1,800,000 clones, approximately 94% detected once. The sample consisted of naive CD8+ T cells sorted from blood. Receptor source: a man between 18 and 35 years old in good health.

The chain uses TRBV5-3 and TRBJ2-2; maybe TRBD2 (6 bases). TRBV5-3 is an ORF, and what it does is uncertain. The CDR3 sequence is 13 residues long. Trimming removed 5 bases at V and 6 bases at J, with 11 bases between. CDR3 coding DNA: TGTGCCAGAAGGGGACTTTCCCCCGGGGAGCTGTTTTTT. This gives the protein CARRGLSPGELFF.

This clone was picked up one time. The chain links TRBV7-9 to TRBJ1-2, with D possibly TRBD1 on 6 matching bases. Trimming pared 5 bases from V and 4 bases from J, leaving 23 bases between. This CDR3 has 17 amino acids. CDR1 is SEHNR, CDR2 FQNEAQ, per germline (reference sequence). CDR3 DNA: TGTGCCAGCAGCCTAGAAGGCCTCGGGGGGCTCAGCTATGGCTACACCTTC. Translating it yields CASSLEGLGGLSYGYTF.

The CDR3 nucleotides read TGTGCCAGCAGCTCTCTTAGGACAGACACTAACTATGGCTACACCTTC. Translating gives CASSSLRTDTNYGYTF. J is TRBJ1-2 and V is TRBV11-2; possible D gene TRBD1, 6 bases. With 4 bases removed from V and 0 bases from J, the gap between germline ends came to 15 bases. The CDR3 is made up of 16 amino acids. Looked up from germline, CDR1 is SGHAT and CDR2 is FQNNGV.

V and J are TRBV25-1 and TRBJ1-4; no clear D gene. Between the trimmed V and J ends, which lost 4 bases and 6 bases, there was a span of 12 bases. Germline V CDR1 and CDR2: MGHDK, SYGVNS. The CDR3 contains 14 residues. The CDR3 DNA reads as TGTGCCAGCAGTGCATCGGATGGGTATGAAAAACTGTTTTTT. This gives the protein CASSASDGYEKLFF.

This chain joins TRBV27 and TRBJ2-7, with TRBD1 as a possible D gene (5 bases). Germline V gene sequence: CDR1 MNHEY, CDR2 SMNVEV (reference sequence). Between the trimmed V and J ends, which lost 4 bases and 4 bases, there was a span of 11 bases. CDR3 length equals 13 residues. The CDR3 here is CASSSYDSYEQYF. CDR3 nucleotides: TGTGCCAGCAGTTCCTATGACAGTTACGAGCAGTACTTC.

The chain is built from TRBV28 and TRBJ2-7, with TRBD1 identical over 8 bases. The CDR3 covers 15 residues. From germline, CDR1 is MDHEN and CDR2 SYDVKM. V dropped 5 bases and J dropped 5; count of bases not matched to a gene: 11. CDR3 sequence reads: CASSPHTGGSDEQYF. The CDR3 DNA reads TGTGCCAGCAGTCCTCACACAGGGGGTTCGGACGAGCAGTACTTC.

V is TRBV6-5 and J is TRBJ2-1, with a tentative D call TRBD2 (6 bases). V lost 2 bases to trimming and J lost 8 bases, with 10 bases between them. Per the germline V gene, CDR1 is MNHEY and CDR2 is SVGAGI. The CDR3 covers 13 residues. CDR3 nucleotide sequence: TGTGCCAGCAGTTACGGTCGGGGGTATGAGCAGTTCTTC. It encodes CASSYGRGYEQFF.

This clone has only a few counts. A much larger clone sits a single nucleotide away, making a read error possible. The chain joins TRBV9 to TRBJ2-1; D gene unclear. The germline V and J ends were trimmed by 3 bases and 2 bases, with 3 bases remaining between them. This CDR3 has 12 residues. Germline V gene data show CDR1 as SGDLS and CDR2 as YYNGEE. The chain's CDR3 is CASSAPYNEQFF. CDR3 DNA sequence: TGTGCCAGCAGCGCCCCCTACAATGAGCAGTTCTTC. Drawing the rest from reference TRBV9 and TRBJ2-1, the complete variable domain is DSGVTQTPKHLITATGQRVTLRCSPRSGDLSVYWYQQSLDQGLQFLIQYYNGEERAKGNILERFSAQQFPDLHSELNLSSLELGDSALYFCASSAPYNEQFFGPGTRLTVL.

The rearrangement joins TRBV5-5 to TRBJ2-7; D possibly corresponds to TRBD1 (6 bases). Trimming cost V 6 bases and J 0 bases, with 16 bases left between them. This CDR3 is 15 amino acids long. From germline, CDR1 is SGHKS and CDR2 YYEKEE (reference sequence). The CDR3 DNA sequence: TGTGCCAGCACCTATGGGGGCTTCAGCTCCTACGAGCAGTACTTC. The encoded protein is CASTYGGFSSYEQYF.

V usage is TRBV6-5 and J usage is TRBJ1-2, with D uncertain. Germline V CDR1 and CDR2: MNHEY, SVGAGI. The ends were cut back, 6 bases at V and 4 bases at J, with 9 bases in the middle. The length of the CDR3 is 12 residues. The CDR3 DNA reads as TGTGCCAGCAGGGCCACGGCCTATGGCTACACCTTC. Protein sequence: CASRATAYGYTF.

This chain links TRBV27 with TRBJ1-1, with 7 bases identical to TRBD1. Germline assignment: CDR1 MNHEY and CDR2 SMNVEV (reference sequence). The CDR3 length is 14 residues. With V trimmed by 5 bases and J by 7 bases, 10 bases remained unmatched. CDR3 sequence reads: CASSALRDRFEAFF. CDR3 coding DNA: TGTGCCAGCAGTGCACTCCGGGACAGATTTGAAGCTTTCTTT.

This clone was seen just once. This chain links TRBV27 with TRBJ2-7, with D maybe TRBD1 (6 bases). The germline V and J ends were trimmed by 2 bases and 3 bases, with 14 bases remaining between them. This CDR3 is 15 amino acids long. Germline CDR1 reads MNHEY; CDR2 reads SMNVEV (reference sequence). The CDR3 loop reads CASSLTGFSYYEQYF. DNA of the CDR3: TGTGCCAGCAGTTTAACAGGGTTTTCCTACTACGAGCAGTACTTC.

This clone was seen only a few times. This CDR3 is CAISGTAAKNIQYF. CDR3 coding DNA: TGTGCCATCAGTGGGACTGCAGCCAAAAACATTCAGTACTTC. The chain combines TRBV10-3 with TRBJ2-4; TRBD2 is a possible D gene (5 bases). The V and J ends lost 4 bases and 0 bases respectively, with 7 bases between them. CDR3 length: 14 amino acids. Germline CDR1 ENHRY, CDR2 SYGVKD.

The rearrangement links TRBV14 to TRBJ2-7; 7 nucleotides agree with TRBD1. This CDR3 is 15 amino acids long. V dropped 2 bases and J dropped 3; count of bases not matched to a gene: 7. Germline CDR1 and CDR2: SGHDN and FVKESK. The CDR3 DNA reads TGTGCCAGCAGCCAAACGAGGACAGGCAACTACGAGCAGTACTTC. This codes for CASSQTRTGNYEQYF.

The V gene is TRBV29-1, the J gene TRBJ2-5; TRBD2 is a possible D gene (6 bases). CDR1 is SQVTM and CDR2 is ANQGSEA in the germline V gene. With 4 bases removed from V and 7 bases from J, the gap between germline ends came to 10 bases. This CDR3 has 11 residues. CDR3 nucleotide sequence: TGCAGCGTTGTCGGGAGAGGGACCCAGTACTTC. It codes for CSVVGRGTQYF.

CDR3 protein: CASSLSGAVDPYF. Written as DNA, the CDR3 is TGTGCCAGCAGCTTATCCGGGGCCGTAGATCCGTACTTC. The chain links TRBV7-9 to TRBJ2-7; D could derive from TRBD1 or TRBD2 (5 bases each). The CDR3 length is 13 residues. Trimming cost V 2 bases and J 12 bases, with 17 bases left between them. Germline CDR1 and CDR2: SEHNR and FQNEAQ (reference sequence).

The chain links TRBV12-5 to TRBJ1-5; maybe TRBD1 (5 bases). CDR3 length: 14 amino acids. V shed 6 bases and J shed 6 bases, with 15 bases lying between them. Germline CDR1 and CDR2: LGHNT and FRNRAP. The CDR3 region has the DNA TGTGCTAGTGGCTTGTGGGGGGATAGTCAGCCCCAGCATTTT. Its protein is CASGLWGDSQPQHF.

The rearrangement joins TRBV10-3 to TRBJ2-3; 7 nucleotides align to TRBD2. Germline CDR1 reads ENHRY; CDR2 reads SYGVKD. Trimming removed 3 bases from V and 6 bases from J; junction bases left unmatched: 6. This CDR3 has 14 amino acids. CDR3 DNA sequence: TGTGCCATCAGTGAAGCGGGACCGCTGGATACGCAGTATTTT. Its protein is CAISEAGPLDTQYF.

This chain connects TRBV11-2 to TRBJ2-5, with D possibly matching TRBD2 (7 bases). V lost 1 base and J lost 2, with 14 bases in between. The CDR3 has 16 amino acids. Germline CDR1 reads SGHAT; CDR2 reads FQNNGV. The CDR3 loop is CASSLVGGGVQETQYF. As DNA, the CDR3 is TGTGCCAGCAGCTTAGTGGGAGGGGGAGTACAAGAGACCCAGTACTTC.

The chain couples TRBV7-3 to TRBJ1-1, with 8 bases identical to TRBD1. This CDR3 has 14 amino acids. J was trimmed by 5 bases and V by 5 bases; bases with no gene match: 7. The germline CDR1 and CDR2 sequences are SGHTA and FQGTGA. CDR3 in DNA: TGTGCCAGCAGCCCCGACAGGGGTGGAACTGAAGCTTTCTTT. It translates to CASSPDRGGTEAFF.

This rearrangement joins TRBV13 to TRBJ2-3; no clear D. This CDR3 comprises 15 residues. With 3 bases removed from V and 0 bases from J, the gap between germline ends came to 10 bases. Looked up from germline, CDR1 is PRHDT and CDR2 is FYEKMQ (reference sequence). The CDR3 sequence is CASSLAVSSTDTQYF. For the CDR3, the DNA is TGTGCCAGCAGCTTGGCGGTTTCTAGCACAGATACGCAGTATTTT.

The chain recombines TRBV4-1 with TRBJ2-7; D possibly corresponds to TRBD2 (6 bases). Germline CDR1 MGHRA, CDR2 YSYEKL. Trimming stripped 4 bases from V and 3 bases from J, with 10 bases between. This CDR3 spans 13 amino acids. The chain's CDR3 is CASSLGTLYEQYF. The CDR3, as DNA: TGCGCCAGCAGCCTTGGGACTCTCTACGAGCAGTACTTC.

This clone appeared a single time. CDR3: CAISTPQGAGDTQYF. CDR3 nucleotides: TGTGCCATCAGTACTCCACAGGGGGCAGGAGATACGCAGTATTTT. This chain connects TRBV10-3 to TRBJ2-3; 9 bases align to TRBD1. Germline CDR1 reads ENHRY; CDR2 reads SYGVKD. V dropped 5 bases and J dropped 5; count of bases not matched to a gene: 8. CDR3 size: 15 residues.

This chain uses TRBV7-9 with TRBJ2-5; D not certain. The ends were cut back, 2 bases at V and 3 bases at J, with 10 bases in the middle. CDR3 size: 14 residues. The germline V gene has CDR1 SEHNR and CDR2 FQNEAQ (reference sequence). The chain's CDR3 is CASSLLTVEETQYF. CDR3 bases: TGTGCCAGCAGCTTACTCACAGTAGAAGAGACCCAGTACTTC.

The table lists this clone with a count of one. CDR3 DNA sequence: TGTGCCAGCAGTTACTTATGGGAAGGACTTCAAGAGACCCAGTACTTC. Translation: CASSYLWEGLQETQYF. J is TRBJ2-5 and V is TRBV6-5; D possibly corresponds to TRBD2 (5 bases). Germline assignment: CDR1 MNHEY and CDR2 SVGAGI. The CDR3 length is 16 residues. Trimming took 1 base from V and 2 from J, leaving 14 bases between them.

The chain uses TRBV28 and TRBJ1-1; no reliable D call. The V and J ends lost 6 bases and 0 bases respectively, with 5 bases between them. The V gene's germline CDR1 is MDHEN and CDR2 SYDVKM. The CDR3 covers 12 residues. The CDR3 sequence: CASRGMNTEAFF. CDR3 nucleotide sequence: TGTGCCAGCAGAGGTATGAACACTGAAGCTTTCTTT.

Regarding this clone: The same CDR3 also results from other DNA sequences found in this sample. The chain carries TRBV30 and TRBJ1-5, with D unclear. Looked up from germline, CDR1 is GTSNPN and CDR2 is SVGIG (reference sequence). The CDR3 has 12 residues. V was cut by 1 base and J by 7 bases, with 8 bases left in between. This CDR3 is CAWSDSGQPQHF. The CDR3 coding sequence is TGTGCCTGGAGTGACAGCGGGCAGCCCCAGCATTTT.